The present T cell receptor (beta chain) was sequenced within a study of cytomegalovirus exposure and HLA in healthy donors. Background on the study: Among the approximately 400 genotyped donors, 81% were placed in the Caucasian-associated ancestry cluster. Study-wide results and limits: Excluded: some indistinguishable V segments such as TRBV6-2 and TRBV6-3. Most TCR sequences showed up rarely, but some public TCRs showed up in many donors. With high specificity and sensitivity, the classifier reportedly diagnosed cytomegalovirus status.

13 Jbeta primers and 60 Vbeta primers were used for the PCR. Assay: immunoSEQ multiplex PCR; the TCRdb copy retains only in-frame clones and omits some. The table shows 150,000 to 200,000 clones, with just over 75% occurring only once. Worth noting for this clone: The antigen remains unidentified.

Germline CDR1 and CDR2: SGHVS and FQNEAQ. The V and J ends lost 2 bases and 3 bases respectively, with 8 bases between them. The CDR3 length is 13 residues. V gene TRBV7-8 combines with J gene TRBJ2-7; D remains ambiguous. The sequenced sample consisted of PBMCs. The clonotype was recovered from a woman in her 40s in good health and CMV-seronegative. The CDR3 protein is CASSLTPSYEQYF. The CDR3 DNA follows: TGTGCCAGCAGCTTAACACCTAGCTACGAGCAGTACTTC.